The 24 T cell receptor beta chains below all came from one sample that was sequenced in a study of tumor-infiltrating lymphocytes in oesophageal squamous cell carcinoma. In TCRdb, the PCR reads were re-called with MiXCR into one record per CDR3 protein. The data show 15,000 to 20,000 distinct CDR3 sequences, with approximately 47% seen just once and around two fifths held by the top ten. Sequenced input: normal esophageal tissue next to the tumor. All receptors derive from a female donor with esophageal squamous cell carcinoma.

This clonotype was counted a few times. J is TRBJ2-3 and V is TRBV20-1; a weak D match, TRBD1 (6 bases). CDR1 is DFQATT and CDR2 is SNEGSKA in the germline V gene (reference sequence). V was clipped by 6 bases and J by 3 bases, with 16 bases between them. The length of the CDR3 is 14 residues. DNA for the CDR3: TGCAGTGCCTATAGGGGGATGGGAACAGATACGCAGTATTTT. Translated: CSAYRGMGTDTQYF.

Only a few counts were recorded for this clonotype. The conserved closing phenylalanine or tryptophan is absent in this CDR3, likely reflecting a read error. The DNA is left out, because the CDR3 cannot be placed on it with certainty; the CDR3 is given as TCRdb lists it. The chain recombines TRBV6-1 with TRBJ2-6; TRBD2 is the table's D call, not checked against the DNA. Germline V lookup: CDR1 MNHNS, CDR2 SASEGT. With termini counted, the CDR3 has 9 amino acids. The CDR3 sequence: CASRPHLSG.

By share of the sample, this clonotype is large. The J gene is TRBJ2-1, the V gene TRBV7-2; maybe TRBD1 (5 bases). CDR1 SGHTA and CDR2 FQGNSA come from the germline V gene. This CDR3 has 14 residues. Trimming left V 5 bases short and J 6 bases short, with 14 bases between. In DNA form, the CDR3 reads TGTGCCAGCAGCCCGACACCGCAGGGCAATGAGCAGTTCTTC. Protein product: CASSPTPQGNEQFF.

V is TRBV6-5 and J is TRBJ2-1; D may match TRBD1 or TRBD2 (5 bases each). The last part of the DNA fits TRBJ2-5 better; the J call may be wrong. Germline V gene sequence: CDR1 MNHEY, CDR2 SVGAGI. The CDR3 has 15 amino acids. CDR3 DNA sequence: TGTGCCAGTGCTTGGGGACGGGGCAACCAAGAGACCCAGTACTTC. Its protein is CASAWGRGNQETQYF.

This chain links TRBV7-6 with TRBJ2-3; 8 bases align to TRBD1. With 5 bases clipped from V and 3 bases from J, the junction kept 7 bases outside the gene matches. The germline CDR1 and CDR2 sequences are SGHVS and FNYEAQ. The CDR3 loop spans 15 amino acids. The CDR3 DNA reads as TGTGCCAGCAGCCTACAGGGGGGTGAGACAGATACGCAGTATTTT. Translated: CASSLQGGETDTQYF.

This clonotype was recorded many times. The CDR3 protein is CASQRGGLVGEQFF. The CDR3 DNA reads TGTGCCAGCCAAAGGGGTGGACTAGTGGGTGAGCAGTTCTTC. The rearrangement uses TRBV19 and TRBJ2-1; 7 bases align to TRBD2. The CDR3 has 14 residues. Trimming took 9 bases from V and 9 from J; bases not matched to a gene: 14. Germline V lookup: CDR1 LNHDA, CDR2 SQIVND (reference sequence).

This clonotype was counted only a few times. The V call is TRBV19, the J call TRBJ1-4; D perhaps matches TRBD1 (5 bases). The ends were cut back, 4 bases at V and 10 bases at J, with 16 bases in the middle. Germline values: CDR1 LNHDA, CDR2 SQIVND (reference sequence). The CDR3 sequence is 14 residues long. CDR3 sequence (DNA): TGTGCCAGTAGTACCAATCGGGGGTGGCGAAAACTGTTTTTT. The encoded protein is CASSTNRGWRKLFF.

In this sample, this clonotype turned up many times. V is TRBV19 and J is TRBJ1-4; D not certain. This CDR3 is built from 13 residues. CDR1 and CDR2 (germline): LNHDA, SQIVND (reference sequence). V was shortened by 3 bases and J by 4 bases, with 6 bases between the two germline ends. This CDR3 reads CASSIQDNEKLFF. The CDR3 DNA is TGTGCCAGTAGTATCCAAGATAATGAAAAACTGTTTTTT.

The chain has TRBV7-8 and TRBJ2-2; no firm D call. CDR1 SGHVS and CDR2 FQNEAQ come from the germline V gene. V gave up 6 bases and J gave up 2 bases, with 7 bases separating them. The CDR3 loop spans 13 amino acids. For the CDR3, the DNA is TGTGCCAGCAGGATAACCAACACCGGGGAGCTGTTTTTT. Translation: CASRITNTGELFF.

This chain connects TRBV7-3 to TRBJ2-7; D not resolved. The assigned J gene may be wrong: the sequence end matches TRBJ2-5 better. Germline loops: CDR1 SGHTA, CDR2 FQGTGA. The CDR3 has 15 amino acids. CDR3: CASSSPGRSGETQYF. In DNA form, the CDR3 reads TGTGCCAGCAGCTCCCCTGGGCGGTCCGGGGAGACCCAGTACTTC.

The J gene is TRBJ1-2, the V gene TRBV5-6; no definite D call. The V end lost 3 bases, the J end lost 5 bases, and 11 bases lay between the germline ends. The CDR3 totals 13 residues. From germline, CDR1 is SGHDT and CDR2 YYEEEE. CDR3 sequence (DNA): TGTGCCAGCAGCTACCCCCAAGCGTATGGCTACACCTTC. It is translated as CASSYPQAYGYTF.

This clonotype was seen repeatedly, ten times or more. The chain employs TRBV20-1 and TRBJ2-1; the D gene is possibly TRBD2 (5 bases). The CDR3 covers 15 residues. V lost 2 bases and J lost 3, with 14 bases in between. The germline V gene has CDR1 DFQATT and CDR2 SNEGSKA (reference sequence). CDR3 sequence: CSARTKRSFYNEQFF. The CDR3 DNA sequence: TGCAGTGCTAGAACCAAGCGGTCATTCTACAATGAGCAGTTCTTC.

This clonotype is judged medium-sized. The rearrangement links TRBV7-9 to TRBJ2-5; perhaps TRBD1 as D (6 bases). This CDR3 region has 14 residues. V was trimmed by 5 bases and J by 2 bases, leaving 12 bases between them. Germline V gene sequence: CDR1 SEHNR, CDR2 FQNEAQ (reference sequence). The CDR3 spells CASSEGHRQETQYF. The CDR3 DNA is TGTGCCAGCAGCGAGGGACACCGTCAAGAGACCCAGTACTTC.

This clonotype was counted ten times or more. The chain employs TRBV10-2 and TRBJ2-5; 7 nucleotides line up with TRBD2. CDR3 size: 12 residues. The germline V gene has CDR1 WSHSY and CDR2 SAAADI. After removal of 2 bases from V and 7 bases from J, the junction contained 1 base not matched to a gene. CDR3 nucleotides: TGCGCCAGCAGTGAGCAGCGGGGGACCCAGTACTTC. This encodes CASSEQRGTQYF.

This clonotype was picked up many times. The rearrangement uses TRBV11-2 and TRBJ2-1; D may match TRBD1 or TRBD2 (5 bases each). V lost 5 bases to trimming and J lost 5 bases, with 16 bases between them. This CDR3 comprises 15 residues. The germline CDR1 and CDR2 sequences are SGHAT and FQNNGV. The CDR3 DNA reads TGTGCCAGCAGCCTGAGGGGTGGCTTACACAATGAGCAGTTCTTC. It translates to CASSLRGGLHNEQFF. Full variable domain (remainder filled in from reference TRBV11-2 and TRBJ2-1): EAGVAQSPRYKIIEKRQSVAFWCNPISGHATLYWYQQILGQGPKLLIQFQNNGVVDDSQLPKDRFSAERLKGVDSTLKIQPAKLEDSAVYLCASSLRGGLHNEQFFGPGTRLTVL.

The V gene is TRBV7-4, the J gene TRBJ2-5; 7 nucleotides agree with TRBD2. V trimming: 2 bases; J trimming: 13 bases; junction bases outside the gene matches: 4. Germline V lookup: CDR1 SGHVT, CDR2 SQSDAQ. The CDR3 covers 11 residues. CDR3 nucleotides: TGTGCCAGCAGCTTATCAGGGAGGGGGTACTTC. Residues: CASSLSGRGYF.

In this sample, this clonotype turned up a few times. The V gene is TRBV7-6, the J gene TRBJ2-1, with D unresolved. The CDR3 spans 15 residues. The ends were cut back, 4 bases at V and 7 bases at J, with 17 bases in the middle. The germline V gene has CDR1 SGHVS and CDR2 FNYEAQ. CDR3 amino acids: CASSSWSSLGNEQFF. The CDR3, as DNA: TGTGCCAGCAGCTCGTGGAGTAGTCTCGGGAATGAGCAGTTCTTC.

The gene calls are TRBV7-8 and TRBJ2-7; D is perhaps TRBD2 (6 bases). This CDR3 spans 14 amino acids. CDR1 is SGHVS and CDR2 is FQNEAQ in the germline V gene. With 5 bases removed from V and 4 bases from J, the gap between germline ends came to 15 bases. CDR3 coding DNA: TGTGCCAGCAGCCCCCGGGGAGGTTGGTACGAGCAGTACTTC. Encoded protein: CASSPRGGWYEQYF. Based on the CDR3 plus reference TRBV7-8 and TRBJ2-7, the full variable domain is GAGVSQSPRYKVAKRGQDVALRCDPISGHVSLFWYQQALGQGPEFLTYFQNEAQLDKSGLPSDRFFAERPEGSVSTLKIQRTQQEDSAVYLCASSPRGGWYEQYFGPGTRLTVT.

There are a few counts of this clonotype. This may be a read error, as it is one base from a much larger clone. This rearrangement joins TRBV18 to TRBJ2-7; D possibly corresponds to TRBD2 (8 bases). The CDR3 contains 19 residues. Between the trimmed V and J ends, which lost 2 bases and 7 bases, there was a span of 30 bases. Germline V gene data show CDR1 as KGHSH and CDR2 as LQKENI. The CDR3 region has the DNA TGTGCCAGCTCACCAGAAGACAGGGCGGCTAGCGGGTCCGTCGATGAGCAGTACTTC. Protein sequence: CASSPEDRAASGSVDEQYF.

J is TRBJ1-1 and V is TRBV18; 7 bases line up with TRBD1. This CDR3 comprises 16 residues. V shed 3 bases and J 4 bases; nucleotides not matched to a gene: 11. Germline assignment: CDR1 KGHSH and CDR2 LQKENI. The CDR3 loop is CASSPTTLQGSTEAFF. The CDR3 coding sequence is TGTGCCAGCTCACCTACAACGTTACAGGGGAGCACTGAAGCTTTCTTT.

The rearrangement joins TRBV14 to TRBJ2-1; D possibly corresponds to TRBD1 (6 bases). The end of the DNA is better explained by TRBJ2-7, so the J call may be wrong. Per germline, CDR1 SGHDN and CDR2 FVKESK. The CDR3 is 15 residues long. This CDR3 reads CASSQPTGSNNEQYF. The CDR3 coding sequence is TGTGCCAGCAGCCAACCGACAGGCTCGAACAATGAGCAGTACTTC.

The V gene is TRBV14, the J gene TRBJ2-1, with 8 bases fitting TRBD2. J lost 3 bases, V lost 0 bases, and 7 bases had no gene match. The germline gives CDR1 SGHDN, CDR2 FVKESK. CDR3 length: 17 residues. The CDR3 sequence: CASSQEYRLAYYNEQFF. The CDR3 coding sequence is TGTGCCAGCAGCCAAGAGTATCGACTAGCGTACTACAATGAGCAGTTCTTC.

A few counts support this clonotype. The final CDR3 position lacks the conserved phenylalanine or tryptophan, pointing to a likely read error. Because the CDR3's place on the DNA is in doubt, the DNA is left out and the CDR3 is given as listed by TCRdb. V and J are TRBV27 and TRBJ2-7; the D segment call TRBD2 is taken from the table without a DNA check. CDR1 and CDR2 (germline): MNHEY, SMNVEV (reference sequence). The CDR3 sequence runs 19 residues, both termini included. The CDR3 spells CASSLRGSGGFNYGYTFGS.

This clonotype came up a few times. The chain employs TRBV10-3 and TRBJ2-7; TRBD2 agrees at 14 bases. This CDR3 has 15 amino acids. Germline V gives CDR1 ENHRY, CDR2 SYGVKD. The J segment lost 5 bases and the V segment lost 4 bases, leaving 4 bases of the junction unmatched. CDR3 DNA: TGTGCCATCAGTGTGAGACTAGCGGGAGGGGACGAGCAGTACTTC. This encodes CAISVRLAGGDEQYF.